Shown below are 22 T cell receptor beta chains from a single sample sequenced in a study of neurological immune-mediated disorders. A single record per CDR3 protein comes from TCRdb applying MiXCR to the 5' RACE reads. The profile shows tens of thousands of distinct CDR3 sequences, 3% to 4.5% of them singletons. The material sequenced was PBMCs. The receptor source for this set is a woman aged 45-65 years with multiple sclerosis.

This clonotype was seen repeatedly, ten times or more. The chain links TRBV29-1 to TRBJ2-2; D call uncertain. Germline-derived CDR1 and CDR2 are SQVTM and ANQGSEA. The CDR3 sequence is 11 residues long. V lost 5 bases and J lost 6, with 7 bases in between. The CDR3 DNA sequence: TGCAGCGTTAGAAGGGCCGGGGAGCTGTTTTTT. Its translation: CSVRRAGELFF.

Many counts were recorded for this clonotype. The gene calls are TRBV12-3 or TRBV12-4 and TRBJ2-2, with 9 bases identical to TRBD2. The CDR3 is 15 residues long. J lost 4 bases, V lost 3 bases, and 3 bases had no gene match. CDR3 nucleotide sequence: TGTGCCAGCAGTTTGACTAGCGGAGGCACCGGGGAGCTGTTTTTT. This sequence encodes CASSLTSGGTGELFF.

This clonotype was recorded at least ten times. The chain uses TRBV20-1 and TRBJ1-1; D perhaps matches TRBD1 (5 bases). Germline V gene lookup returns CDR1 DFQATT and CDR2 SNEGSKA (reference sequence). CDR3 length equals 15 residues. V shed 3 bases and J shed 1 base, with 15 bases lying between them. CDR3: CSASIGARRNTEAFF. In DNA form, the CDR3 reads TGCAGTGCTAGTATCGGGGCGAGGAGGAACACTGAAGCTTTCTTT.

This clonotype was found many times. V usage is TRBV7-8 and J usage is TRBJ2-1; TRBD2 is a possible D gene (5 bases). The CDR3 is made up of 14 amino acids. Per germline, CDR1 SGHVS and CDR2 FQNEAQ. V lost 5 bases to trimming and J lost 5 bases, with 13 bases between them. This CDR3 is CASSPRRGDNEQFF. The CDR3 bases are TGTGCCAGCAGCCCCCGTCGGGGTGACAATGAGCAGTTCTTC. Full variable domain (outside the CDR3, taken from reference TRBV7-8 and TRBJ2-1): GAGVSQSPRYKVAKRGQDVALRCDPISGHVSLFWYQQALGQGPEFLTYFQNEAQLDKSGLPSDRFFAERPEGSVSTLKIQRTQQEDSAVYLCASSPRRGDNEQFFGPGTRLTVL.

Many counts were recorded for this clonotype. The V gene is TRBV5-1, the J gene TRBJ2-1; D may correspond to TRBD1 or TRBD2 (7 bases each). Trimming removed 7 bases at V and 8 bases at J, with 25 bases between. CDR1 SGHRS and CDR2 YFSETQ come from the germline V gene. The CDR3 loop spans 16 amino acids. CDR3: CASGSQGGASHYEQFF. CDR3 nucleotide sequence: TGCGCCAGCGGATCCCAGGGGGGGGCCTCTCATTATGAGCAGTTCTTC.

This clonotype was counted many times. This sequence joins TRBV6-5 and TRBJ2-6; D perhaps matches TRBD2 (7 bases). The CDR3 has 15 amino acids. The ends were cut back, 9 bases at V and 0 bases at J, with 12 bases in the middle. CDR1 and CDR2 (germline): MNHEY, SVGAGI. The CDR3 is CASKGGFSGANVLTF. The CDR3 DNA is TGTGCCAGTAAGGGGGGGTTCTCTGGGGCCAACGTCCTGACTTTC.

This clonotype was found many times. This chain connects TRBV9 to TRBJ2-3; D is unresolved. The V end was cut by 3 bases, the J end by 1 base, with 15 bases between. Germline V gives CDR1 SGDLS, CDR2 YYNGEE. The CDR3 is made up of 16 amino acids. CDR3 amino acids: CASSGVSGGGTDTQYF. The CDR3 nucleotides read TGTGCCAGCAGCGGGGTGTCGGGTGGGGGCACAGATACGCAGTATTTT.

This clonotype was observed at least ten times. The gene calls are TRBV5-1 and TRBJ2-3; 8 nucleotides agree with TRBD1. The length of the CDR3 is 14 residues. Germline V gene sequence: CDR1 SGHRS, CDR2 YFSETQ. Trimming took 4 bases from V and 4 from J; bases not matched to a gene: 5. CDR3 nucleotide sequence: TGCGCCAGCAGCCAGGGGACAGGAGCAGATACGCAGTATTTT. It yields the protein CASSQGTGADTQYF. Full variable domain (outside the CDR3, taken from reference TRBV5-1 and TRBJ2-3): KAGVTQTPRYLIKTRGQQVTLSCSPISGHRSVSWYQQTPGQGLQFLFEYFSETQRNKGNFPGRFSGRQFSNSRSEMNVSTLELGDSALYLCASSQGTGADTQYFGPGTRLTVL.

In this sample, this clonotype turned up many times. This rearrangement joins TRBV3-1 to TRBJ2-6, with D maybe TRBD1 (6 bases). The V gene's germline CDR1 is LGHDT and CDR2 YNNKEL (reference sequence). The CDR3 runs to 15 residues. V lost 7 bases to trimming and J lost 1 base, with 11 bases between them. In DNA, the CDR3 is TGTGCCAGCAACAACAGGGCGTCTGGGGCCAACGTCCTGACTTTC. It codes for CASNNRASGANVLTF.

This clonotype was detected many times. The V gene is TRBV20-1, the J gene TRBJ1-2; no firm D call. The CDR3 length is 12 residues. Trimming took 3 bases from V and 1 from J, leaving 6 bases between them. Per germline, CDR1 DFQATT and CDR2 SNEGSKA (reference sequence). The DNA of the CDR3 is TGCAGTGCTAGTGTCAATAACTATGGCTACACCTTC. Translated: CSASVNNYGYTF.

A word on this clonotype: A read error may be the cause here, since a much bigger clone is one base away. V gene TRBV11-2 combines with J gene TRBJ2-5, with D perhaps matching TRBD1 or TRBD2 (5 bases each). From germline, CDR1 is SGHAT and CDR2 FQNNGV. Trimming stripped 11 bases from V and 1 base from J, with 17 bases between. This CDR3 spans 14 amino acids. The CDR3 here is CAAQMEGTQETQYF. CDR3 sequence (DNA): TGTGCCGCACAAATGGAAGGGACCCAAGAGACCCAGTACTTC.

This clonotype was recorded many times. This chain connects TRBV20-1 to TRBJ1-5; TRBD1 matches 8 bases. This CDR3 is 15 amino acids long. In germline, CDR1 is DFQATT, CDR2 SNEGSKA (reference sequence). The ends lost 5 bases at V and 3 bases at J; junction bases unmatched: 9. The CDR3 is CSAYPGTGLNQPQHF. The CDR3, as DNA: TGCAGTGCTTACCCCGGGACAGGTCTCAATCAGCCCCAGCATTTT.

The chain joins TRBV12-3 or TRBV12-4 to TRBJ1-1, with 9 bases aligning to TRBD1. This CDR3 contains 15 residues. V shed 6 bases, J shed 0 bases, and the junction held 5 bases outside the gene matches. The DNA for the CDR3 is TGTGCCAGCAGCTGGACAGGGGCTTTGAACACTGAAGCTTTCTTT. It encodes CASSWTGALNTEAFF.

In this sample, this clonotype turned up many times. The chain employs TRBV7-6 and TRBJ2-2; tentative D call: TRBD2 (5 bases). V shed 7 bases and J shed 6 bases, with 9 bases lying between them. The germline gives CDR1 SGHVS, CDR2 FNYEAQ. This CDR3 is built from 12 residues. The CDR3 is CASTEEAGELFF. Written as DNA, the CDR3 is TGTGCCAGCACCGAGGAGGCCGGGGAGCTGTTTTTT.

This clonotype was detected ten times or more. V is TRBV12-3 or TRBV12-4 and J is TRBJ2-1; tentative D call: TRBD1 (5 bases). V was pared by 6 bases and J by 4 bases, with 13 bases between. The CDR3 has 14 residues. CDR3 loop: CASSLPQGYNEQFF. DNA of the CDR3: TGTGCCAGCAGCCTCCCGCAGGGATACAATGAGCAGTTCTTC.

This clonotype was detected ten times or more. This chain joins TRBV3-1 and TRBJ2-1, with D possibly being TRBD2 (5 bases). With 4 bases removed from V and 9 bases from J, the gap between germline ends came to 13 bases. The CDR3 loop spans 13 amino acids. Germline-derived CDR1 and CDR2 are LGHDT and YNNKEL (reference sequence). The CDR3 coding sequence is TGTGCCAGCAGCCCCGTGGGGAGCGGTGAGCAGTTCTTC. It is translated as CASSPVGSGEQFF.

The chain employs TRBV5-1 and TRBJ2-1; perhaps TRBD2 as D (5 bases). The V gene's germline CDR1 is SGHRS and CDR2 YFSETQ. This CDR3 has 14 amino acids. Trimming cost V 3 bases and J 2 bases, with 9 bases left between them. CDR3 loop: CASSWTSAYNEQFF. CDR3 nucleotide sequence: TGCGCCAGCAGCTGGACTTCAGCCTACAATGAGCAGTTCTTC.

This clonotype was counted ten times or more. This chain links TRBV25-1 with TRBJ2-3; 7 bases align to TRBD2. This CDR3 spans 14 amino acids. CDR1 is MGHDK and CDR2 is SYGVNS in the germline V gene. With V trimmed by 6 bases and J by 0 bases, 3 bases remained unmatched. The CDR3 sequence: CASRPSGSTDTQYF. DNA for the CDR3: TGTGCCAGCAGACCTAGCGGAAGCACAGATACGCAGTATTTT.

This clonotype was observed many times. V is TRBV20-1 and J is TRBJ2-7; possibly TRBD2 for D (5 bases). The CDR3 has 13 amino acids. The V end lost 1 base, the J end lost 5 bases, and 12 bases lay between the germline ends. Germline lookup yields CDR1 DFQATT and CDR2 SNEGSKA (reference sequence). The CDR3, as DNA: TGCAGTGCTAGAGGACTGACTATCGACGAGCAGTACTTC. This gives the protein CSARGLTIDEQYF.

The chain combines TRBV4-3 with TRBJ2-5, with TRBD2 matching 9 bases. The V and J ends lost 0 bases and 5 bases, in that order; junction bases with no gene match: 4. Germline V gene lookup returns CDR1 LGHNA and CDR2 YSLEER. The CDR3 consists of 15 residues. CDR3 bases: TGCGCCAGCAGCCAAGAAGGGACTAGCTGGGAGACCCAGTACTTC. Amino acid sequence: CASSQEGTSWETQYF.

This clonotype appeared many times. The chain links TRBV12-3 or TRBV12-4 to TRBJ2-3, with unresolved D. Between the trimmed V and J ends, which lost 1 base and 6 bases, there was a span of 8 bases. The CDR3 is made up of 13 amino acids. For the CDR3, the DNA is TGTGCCAGCAGTTTAGTAGAAAGGGATACGCAGTATTTT. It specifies CASSLVERDTQYF.

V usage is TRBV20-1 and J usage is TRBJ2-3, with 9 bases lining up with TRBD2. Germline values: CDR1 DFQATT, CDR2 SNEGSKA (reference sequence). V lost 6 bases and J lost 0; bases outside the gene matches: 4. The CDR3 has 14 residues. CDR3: CSAVAGGSTDTQYF. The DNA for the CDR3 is TGCAGTGCAGTGGCGGGGGGGAGCACAGATACGCAGTATTTT.